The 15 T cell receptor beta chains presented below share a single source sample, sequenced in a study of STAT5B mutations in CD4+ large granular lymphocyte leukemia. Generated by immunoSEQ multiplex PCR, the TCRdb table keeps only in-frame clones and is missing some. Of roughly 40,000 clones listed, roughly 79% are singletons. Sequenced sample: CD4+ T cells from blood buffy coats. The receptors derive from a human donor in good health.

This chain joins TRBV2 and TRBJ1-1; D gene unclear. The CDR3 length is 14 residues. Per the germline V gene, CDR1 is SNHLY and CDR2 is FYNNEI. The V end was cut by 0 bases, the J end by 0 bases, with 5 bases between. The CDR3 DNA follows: TGTGCCAGCAGTGAAGCAGTCATGAACACTGAAGCTTTCTTT. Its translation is CASSEAVMNTEAFF.

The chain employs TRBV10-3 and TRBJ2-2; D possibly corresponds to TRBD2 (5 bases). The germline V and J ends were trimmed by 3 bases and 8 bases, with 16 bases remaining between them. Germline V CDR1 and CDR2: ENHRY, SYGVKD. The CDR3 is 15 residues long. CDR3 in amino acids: CAISDLGRRSGELFF. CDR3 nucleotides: TGTGCCATCAGTGACCTCGGGCGGAGGAGTGGGGAGCTGTTTTTT.

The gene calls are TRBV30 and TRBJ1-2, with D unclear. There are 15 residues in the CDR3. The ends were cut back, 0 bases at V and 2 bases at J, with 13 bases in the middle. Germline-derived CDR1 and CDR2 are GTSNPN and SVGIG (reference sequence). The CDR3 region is CAWSVPVSFNYGYTF. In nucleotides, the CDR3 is TGTGCCTGGAGTGTACCTGTCAGTTTCAACTATGGCTACACCTTC.

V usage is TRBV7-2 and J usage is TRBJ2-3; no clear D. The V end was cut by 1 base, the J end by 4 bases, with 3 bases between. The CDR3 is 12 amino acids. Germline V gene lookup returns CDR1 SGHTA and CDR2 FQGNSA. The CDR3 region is CASSLVPDTQYF. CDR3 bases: TGTGCCAGCAGCTTAGTCCCAGATACGCAGTATTTT.

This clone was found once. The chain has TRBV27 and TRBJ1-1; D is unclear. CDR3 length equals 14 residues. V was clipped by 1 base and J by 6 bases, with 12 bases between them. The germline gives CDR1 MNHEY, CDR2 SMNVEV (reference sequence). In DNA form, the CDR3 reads TGTGCCAGCAGTTTATGGTTACAAGGATCTGAAGCTTTCTTT. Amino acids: CASSLWLQGSEAFF.

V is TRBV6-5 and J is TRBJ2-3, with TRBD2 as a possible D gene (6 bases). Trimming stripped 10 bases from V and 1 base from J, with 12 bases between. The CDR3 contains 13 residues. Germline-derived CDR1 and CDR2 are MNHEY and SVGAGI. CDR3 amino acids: CAIKGGGTDTQYF. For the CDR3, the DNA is TGTGCCATCAAGGGCGGGGGCACAGATACGCAGTATTTT.

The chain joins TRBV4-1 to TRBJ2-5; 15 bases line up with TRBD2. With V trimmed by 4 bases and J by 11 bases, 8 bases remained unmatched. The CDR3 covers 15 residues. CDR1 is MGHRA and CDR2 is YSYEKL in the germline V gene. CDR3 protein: CASSRGTSGRMEQYF. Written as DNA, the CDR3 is TGCGCCAGCAGCCGTGGGACTAGCGGGAGGATGGAGCAGTACTTC.

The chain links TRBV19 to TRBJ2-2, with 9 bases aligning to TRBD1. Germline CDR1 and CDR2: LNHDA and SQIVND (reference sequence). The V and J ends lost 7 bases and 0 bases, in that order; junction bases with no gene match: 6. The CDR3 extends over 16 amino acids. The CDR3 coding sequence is TGTGCCAGTACGAGACAGGGGGGGACGAACACCGGGGAGCTGTTTTTT. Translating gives CASTRQGGTNTGELFF.

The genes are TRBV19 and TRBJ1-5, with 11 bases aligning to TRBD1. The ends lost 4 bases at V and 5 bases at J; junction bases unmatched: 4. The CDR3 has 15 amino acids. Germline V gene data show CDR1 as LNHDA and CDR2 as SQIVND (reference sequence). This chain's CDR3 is CASSTGQGADQPQHF. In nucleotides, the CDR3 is TGTGCCAGTAGTACTGGACAGGGGGCGGATCAGCCCCAGCATTTT.

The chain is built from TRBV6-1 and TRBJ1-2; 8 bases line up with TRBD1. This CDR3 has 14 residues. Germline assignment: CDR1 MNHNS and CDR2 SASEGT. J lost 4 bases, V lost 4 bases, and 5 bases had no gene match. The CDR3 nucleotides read TGTGCCAGCAGTGCCGACAGGGGAGGCTATGGCTACACCTTC. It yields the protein CASSADRGGYGYTF.

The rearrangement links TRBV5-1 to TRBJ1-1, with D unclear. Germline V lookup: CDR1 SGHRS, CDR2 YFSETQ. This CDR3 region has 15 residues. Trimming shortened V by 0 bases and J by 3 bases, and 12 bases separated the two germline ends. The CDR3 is CASSLGFGEDTEAFF. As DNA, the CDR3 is TGCGCCAGCAGCTTGGGGTTCGGGGAAGACACTGAAGCTTTCTTT.

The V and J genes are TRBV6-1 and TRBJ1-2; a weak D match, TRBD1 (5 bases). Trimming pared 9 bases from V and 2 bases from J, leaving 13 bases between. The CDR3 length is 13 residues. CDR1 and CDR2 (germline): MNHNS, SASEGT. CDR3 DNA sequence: TGTGCCAGGTCGACAGCTCCGAACTATGGCTACACCTTC. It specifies CARSTAPNYGYTF.

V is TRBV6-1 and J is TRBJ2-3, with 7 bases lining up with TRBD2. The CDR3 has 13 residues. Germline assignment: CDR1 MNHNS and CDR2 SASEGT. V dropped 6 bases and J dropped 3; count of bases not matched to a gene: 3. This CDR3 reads CASSRTRTDTQYF. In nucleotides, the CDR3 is TGTGCCAGCAGCCGGACTAGAACAGATACGCAGTATTTT.

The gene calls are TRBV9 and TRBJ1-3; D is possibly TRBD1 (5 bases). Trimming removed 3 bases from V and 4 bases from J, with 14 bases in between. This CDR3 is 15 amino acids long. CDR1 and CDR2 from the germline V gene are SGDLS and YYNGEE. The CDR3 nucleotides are TGTGCCAGCAGCGGAGGGGATTACCAGGGAAACACCATATATTTT. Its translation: CASSGGDYQGNTIYF.

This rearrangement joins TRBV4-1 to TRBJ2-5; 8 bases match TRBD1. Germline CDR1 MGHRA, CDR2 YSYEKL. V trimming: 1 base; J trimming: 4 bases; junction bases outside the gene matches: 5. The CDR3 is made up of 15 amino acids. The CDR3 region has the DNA TGCGCCAGCAGCCAAGTCACAGGGGGATCAGAGACCCAGTACTTC. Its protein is CASSQVTGGSETQYF.